The T cell receptor (beta chain) under discussion was sequenced for a study of early T cells in non-severe SARS-CoV-2 infection. Study outcomes and limitations: Anti-spike CD8 responses were favored in VDJdb matching, and private and CD4 specificities were missed.

The sample holds many counts of this clonotype. Its antigen is not known. Unique molecular identifiers were affixed to single, distinct cDNA molecules. TCRdb fed the 5' RACE reads into MiXCR, producing one record per CDR3 protein. This table has more than 20,000 distinct CDR3 sequences, around 4.2% appearing once. V was cut by 3 bases and J by 10 bases, with 10 bases left in between. Per germline, CDR1 KGHDR and CDR2 SFDVKD. The CDR3 spans 12 residues. The TCR sequence derives from an adult who was a healthcare worker with PCR-confirmed SARS-CoV-2 infection or an uninfected control (not recorded which). V usage is TRBV24-1 and J usage is TRBJ2-3; D call uncertain. Sequenced input: whole blood. DNA of the CDR3: TGTGCCACCAGTGATGAAGGCCGGGCGCAGTATTTT. Translation gives CATSDEGRAQYF.